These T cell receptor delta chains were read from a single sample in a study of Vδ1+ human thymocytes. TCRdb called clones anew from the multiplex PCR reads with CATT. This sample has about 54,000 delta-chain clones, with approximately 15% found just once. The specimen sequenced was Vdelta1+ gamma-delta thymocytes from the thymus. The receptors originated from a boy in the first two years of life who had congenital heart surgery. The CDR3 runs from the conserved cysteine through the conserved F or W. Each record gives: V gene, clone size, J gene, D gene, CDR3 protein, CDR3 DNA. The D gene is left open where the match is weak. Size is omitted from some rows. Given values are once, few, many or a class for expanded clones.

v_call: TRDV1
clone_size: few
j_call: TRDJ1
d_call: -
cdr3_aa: CALGERLKLIF
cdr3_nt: TGTGCTCTTGGGGAACGGCTGAAACTCATCTTT

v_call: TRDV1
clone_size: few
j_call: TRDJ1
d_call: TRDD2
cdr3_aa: CALGVQPSYEWGLPAYTDKLIF
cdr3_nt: TGTGCTCTTGGGGTTCAGCCTTCCTACGAATGGGGATTGCCGGCGTACACCGATAAACTCATCTTT

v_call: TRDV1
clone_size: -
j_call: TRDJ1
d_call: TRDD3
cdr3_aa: CALGPPPIPLGDWKITDKLIF
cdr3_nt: TGTGCTCTTGGGCCTCCTCCCATACCACTGGGGGATTGGAAAATCACCGATAAACTCATCTTT

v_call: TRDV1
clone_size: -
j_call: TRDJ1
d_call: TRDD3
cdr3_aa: CALGEWVRTGGYGLDKLIF
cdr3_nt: TGTGCTCTTGGGGAATGGGTCCGTACTGGGGGATATGGGCTCGATAAACTCATCTTT

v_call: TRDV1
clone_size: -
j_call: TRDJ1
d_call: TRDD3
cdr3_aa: CALGELPSYWGIRYTDKLIF
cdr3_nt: TGTGCTCTTGGGGAACTCCCCTCCTACTGGGGGATTCGGTACACCGATAAACTCATCTTT

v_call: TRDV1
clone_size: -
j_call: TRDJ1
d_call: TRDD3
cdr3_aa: CALGGCVLGDTIDKLIF
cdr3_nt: TGTGCTCTTGGGGGATGCGTACTGGGGGATACAATCGATAAACTCATCTTT

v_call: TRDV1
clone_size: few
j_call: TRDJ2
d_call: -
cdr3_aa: CALGEPRPRGRAAQPFF
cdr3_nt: TGTGCTCTTGGGGAACCCCGACCTAGGGGCCGTGCAGCACAACCCTTCTTT

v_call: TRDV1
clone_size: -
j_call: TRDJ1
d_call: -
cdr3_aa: CALGSLPYYTDKLIF
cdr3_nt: TGTGCTCTTGGGTCCTTACCGTACTACACCGATAAACTCATCTTT

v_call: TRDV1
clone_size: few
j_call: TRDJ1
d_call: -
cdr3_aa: CALGVYGTGKYTDKLIF
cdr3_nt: TGTGCTCTTGGGGTCTACGGTACTGGGAAGTACACCGATAAACTCATCTTT

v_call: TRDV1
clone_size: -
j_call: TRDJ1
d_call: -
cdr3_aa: CALGNKGWRGGLIF
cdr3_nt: TGTGCTCTTGGGAACAAGGGGTGGCGGGGCGGACTCATCTTT

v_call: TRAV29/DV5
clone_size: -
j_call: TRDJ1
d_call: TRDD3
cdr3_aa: CAASLDFGLGDTRTDKLIF
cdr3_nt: TGTGCCGCAAGCCTAGACTTCGGTTTGGGGGATACGCGGACCGATAAACTCATCTTT

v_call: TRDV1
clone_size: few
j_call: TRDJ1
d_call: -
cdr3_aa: CALGEYPFLFLSTGDDTDKLIF
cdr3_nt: TGTGCTCTTGGGGAATATCCCTTTTTATTCCTAAGTACTGGGGATGACACCGATAAACTCATCTTT

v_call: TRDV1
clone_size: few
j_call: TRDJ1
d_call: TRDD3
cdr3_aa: CALGELGPYAGGRYTDKLIF
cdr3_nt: TGTGCCCTTGGGGAACTAGGCCCCTACGCTGGGGGAAGGTACACCGATAAACTCATCTTT

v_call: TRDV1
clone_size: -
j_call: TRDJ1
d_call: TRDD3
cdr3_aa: CALGEPSFFLGDSRGLIF
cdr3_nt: TGTGCTCTTGGGGAACCCAGTTTTTTTTTGGGGGATAGCCGTGGACTCATCTTT

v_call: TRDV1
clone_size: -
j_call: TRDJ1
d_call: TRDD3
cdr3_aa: CALGEREPRSYWGIRGTDKLIF
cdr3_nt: TGTGCTCTTGGGGAACGCGAACCCCGATCGTACTGGGGGATACGCGGGACCGATAAACTCATCTTT

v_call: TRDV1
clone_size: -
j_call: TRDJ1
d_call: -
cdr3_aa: CALGPTGLREGLKVGHTDKLIF
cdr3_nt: TGTGCTCTTGGGCCCACTGGGCTACGGGAGGGTTTGAAGGTGGGACACACCGATAAACTCATCTTT

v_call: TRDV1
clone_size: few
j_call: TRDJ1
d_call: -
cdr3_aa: CALGERRGSEYAHTDKLIF
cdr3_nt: TGTGCTCTTGGGGAACGGAGAGGGAGTGAGTACGCCCACACCGATAAACTCATCTTT

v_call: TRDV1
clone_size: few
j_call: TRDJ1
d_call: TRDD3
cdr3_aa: CALRGVYEEGIRYQLIF
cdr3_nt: TGTGCTCTTAGGGGGGTCTACGAAGAGGGGATACGCTATCAACTCATCTTT